Listed here are 27 T cell receptor beta chains from one sample, sequenced in a study of shared clonotypes between healthy human individuals. TCRdb's table, derived via immunoSEQ multiplex PCR, lists solely in-frame clones and lacks some. Seen here are about 2 million clones, 85% to 95% observed once, and the top ten hold around 1.1%. Terminally differentiated effector memory CD45RA+ cells were excluded by CCR7 positive selection of CD45RO-negative cells. The source material was naive CD8+ T cells sorted from blood. Every receptor here comes from a man younger than 35 in good health.

V gene TRBV6-4 combines with J gene TRBJ1-4; no definite D call. The ends were cut back, 4 bases at V and 0 bases at J, with 6 bases in the middle. CDR1 is MRHNA and CDR2 is SNTAGT in the germline V gene. The CDR3 runs 14 residues. The CDR3 here is CASSGQATNEKLFF. CDR3 sequence (DNA): TGTGCCAGCAGTGGGCAAGCAACTAATGAAAAACTGTTTTTT.

This clone was seen only once. The CDR3 bases are TGTGCCAGCAGTGCTCCCCAAGTCCTCCAAGAGACCCAGTACTTC. As protein: CASSAPQVLQETQYF. V gene TRBV2 combines with J gene TRBJ2-5; D gene ambiguous. V dropped 4 bases and J dropped 1 base, with 13 bases sitting between them. This CDR3 is 15 amino acids long. Germline V gives CDR1 SNHLY, CDR2 FYNNEI.

The V and J genes are TRBV7-8 and TRBJ2-7; possibly TRBD1 for D (5 bases). Germline CDR1 and CDR2: SGHVS and FQNEAQ. Trimming removed 0 bases at V and 4 bases at J, with 7 bases between. The length of the CDR3 is 13 residues. The CDR3 DNA sequence: TGTGCCAGCAGCTTAGCGACAGATTACGAGCAGTACTTC. Its translation: CASSLATDYEQYF.

V usage is TRBV7-9 and J usage is TRBJ2-2; 11 nucleotides agree with TRBD1. The germline CDR1 and CDR2 sequences are SEHNR and FQNEAQ (reference sequence). This CDR3 has 16 residues. With 5 bases clipped from V and 2 bases from J, the junction kept 4 bases outside the gene matches. The CDR3: CASSPGQGANTGELFF. CDR3 in DNA: TGTGCCAGCAGCCCTGGACAGGGGGCCAACACCGGGGAGCTGTTTTTT.

V and J are TRBV2 and TRBJ2-7; 7 nucleotides match TRBD1. The germline CDR1 and CDR2 sequences are SNHLY and FYNNEI. The CDR3 loop spans 14 amino acids. V dropped 5 bases and J dropped 3; count of bases not matched to a gene: 7. CDR3 bases: TGTGCCAGCAGTCAACCGGGACAGATCTACGAGCAGTACTTC. Translating it yields CASSQPGQIYEQYF.

This rearrangement joins TRBV4-3 to TRBJ1-1, with D perhaps matching TRBD1 (6 bases). Germline CDR1 LGHNA, CDR2 YSLEER. The CDR3 loop spans 15 amino acids. V lost 0 bases, J lost 6 bases, and 14 bases lay in between. CDR3 residues: CASSQDLEGVAEAFF. The CDR3 coding sequence is TGCGCCAGCAGCCAAGATCTCGAGGGGGTGGCTGAAGCTTTCTTT.

This rearrangement joins TRBV6-1 to TRBJ1-2; 8 bases are a match to TRBD1. J lost 3 bases, V lost 5 bases, and 5 bases had no gene match. The germline V gene has CDR1 MNHNS and CDR2 SASEGT. CDR3 size: 14 residues. The CDR3 DNA sequence: TGTGCCAGCAGTTCAGGGGGCTCCTACTATGGCTACACCTTC. Amino acid sequence: CASSSGGSYYGYTF.

DNA for the CDR3: TGTGCCAGCAGTTTATCAAAGATGGGGCGGAGGCTCTTAGCCAAAAACATTCAGTACTTC. It is translated as CASSLSKMGRRLLAKNIQYF. This sequence joins TRBV27 and TRBJ2-4; D possibly matches TRBD1 or TRBD2 (5 bases each). This CDR3 contains 20 residues. Germline V CDR1 and CDR2: MNHEY, SMNVEV (reference sequence). The ends were cut back, 0 bases at V and 0 bases at J, with 21 bases in the middle.

The CDR3 region is CASRPVGEADTQYF. CDR3 in DNA: TGTGCCAGCAGGCCCGTGGGAGAAGCAGATACGCAGTATTTT. V and J are TRBV16 and TRBJ2-3; weak D call: TRBD2 (5 bases). Between the trimmed V and J ends, which lost 6 bases and 4 bases, there was a span of 14 bases. Germline loops: CDR1 KGHSY, CDR2 FQNENV. There are 14 residues in the CDR3. The full variable domain, completed using reference TRBV16 and TRBJ2-3, is GEEVAQTPKHLVRGEGQKAKLYCAPIKGHSYVFWYQQVLKNEFKFLISFQNENVFDETGMPKERFSAKCLPNSPCSLEIQATKLEDSAVYFCASRPVGEADTQYFGPGTRLTVL.

The rearrangement joins TRBV6-5 to TRBJ1-1; D is undetermined. Germline CDR1 MNHEY, CDR2 SVGAGI. V gave up 2 bases and J gave up 5 bases, with 12 bases separating them. This CDR3 comprises 14 residues. CDR3 sequence: CASSYTTSGTEAFF. The CDR3 DNA sequence: TGTGCCAGCAGTTACACCACTTCGGGGACTGAAGCTTTCTTT.

The chain couples TRBV4-3 to TRBJ1-6, with D possibly being TRBD1 (6 bases). Germline CDR1 and CDR2: LGHNA and YSLEER. The CDR3 covers 18 residues. Trimming left V 1 base short and J 9 bases short, with 22 bases between. CDR3 nucleotide sequence: TGCGCCAGCAGCCAAGTCAGGGCAGGACAGACGCGGGGTTCACCCCTCCACTTT. Residues: CASSQVRAGQTRGSPLHF.

This chain joins TRBV5-6 and TRBJ1-1; D unclear. The CDR3 loop spans 12 amino acids. Germline CDR1 reads SGHDT; CDR2 reads YYEEEE. The V and J ends lost 0 bases and 7 bases respectively, with 7 bases between them. This chain's CDR3 is CASSLGQLEAFF. Written as DNA, the CDR3 is TGTGCCAGCAGCTTGGGTCAGCTTGAAGCTTTCTTT.

CDR3 loop: CAISRQVVSSYEQYF. CDR3 in DNA: TGTGCCATCAGTAGACAGGTAGTAAGCTCCTACGAGCAGTACTTC. The chain carries TRBV10-3 and TRBJ2-7; D may be TRBD1 (6 bases). The V gene's germline CDR1 is ENHRY and CDR2 SYGVKD. V gave up 5 bases and J gave up 0 bases, with 14 bases separating them. The CDR3 is made up of 15 amino acids.

The chain has TRBV7-9 and TRBJ2-1; tentative D call: TRBD1 (5 bases). The CDR3 has 16 residues. With 5 bases removed from V and 2 bases from J, the gap between germline ends came to 16 bases. Germline V lookup: CDR1 SEHNR, CDR2 FQNEAQ (reference sequence). The CDR3 loop reads CASSPPTANTYNEQFF. In DNA form, the CDR3 reads TGTGCCAGCAGCCCTCCGACAGCCAATACCTACAATGAGCAGTTCTTC.

The gene calls are TRBV9 and TRBJ2-5, with 15 nucleotides matching TRBD2. The CDR3 consists of 17 residues. With V trimmed by 3 bases and J by 5 bases, 8 bases remained unmatched. The germline gives CDR1 SGDLS, CDR2 YYNGEE. The CDR3 is CASSEEGLAGGWETQYF. CDR3 coding DNA: TGTGCCAGCAGCGAGGAGGGACTAGCGGGAGGTTGGGAGACCCAGTACTTC. The full variable domain, completed using reference TRBV9 and TRBJ2-5, is DSGVTQTPKHLITATGQRVTLRCSPRSGDLSVYWYQQSLDQGLQFLIQYYNGEERAKGNILERFSAQQFPDLHSELNLSSLELGDSALYFCASSEEGLAGGWETQYFGPGTRLLVL.

This chain uses TRBV27 with TRBJ1-1, with 8 bases lining up with TRBD1. Looked up from germline, CDR1 is MNHEY and CDR2 is SMNVEV (reference sequence). V gave up 3 bases and J gave up 5 bases; unmatched junction bases: 5. The CDR3 is made up of 14 amino acids. The CDR3 spells CASSFGQGWTEAFF. DNA of the CDR3: TGTGCCAGCAGTTTTGGACAGGGATGGACTGAAGCTTTCTTT.

The V call is TRBV13, the J call TRBJ2-1, with unresolved D. V was pared by 5 bases and J by 0 bases, with 11 bases between. CDR3 length: 15 residues. CDR1 and CDR2 (germline): PRHDT, FYEKMQ (reference sequence). The CDR3 bases are TGTGCCAGCAGCCTGGGTCCAAGCTCCTACAATGAGCAGTTCTTC. It yields the protein CASSLGPSSYNEQFF. Using reference TRBV13 and TRBJ2-1 for the parts outside the CDR3, the full variable domain is AAGVIQSPRHLIKEKRETATLKCYPIPRHDTVYWYQQGPGQDPQFLISFYEKMQSDKGSIPDRFSAQQFSDYHSELNMSSLELGDSALYFCASSLGPSSYNEQFFGPGTRLTVL.

This chain links TRBV29-1 with TRBJ2-3; tentative D call: TRBD1 (5 bases). V lost 7 bases, J lost 2 bases, and 13 bases lay in between. This CDR3 has 13 amino acids. Per germline, CDR1 SQVTM and CDR2 ANQGSEA. The CDR3 coding sequence is TGCAGCGCAGAAGGGGCTACCACAGATACGCAGTATTTT. Amino acids: CSAEGATTDTQYF.

The V and J genes are TRBV4-3 and TRBJ1-2, with D tentatively TRBD1 (5 bases). The CDR3 is made up of 14 amino acids. With 2 bases removed from V and 12 bases from J, the gap between germline ends came to 19 bases. CDR1 is LGHNA and CDR2 is YSLEER in the germline V gene. As DNA, the CDR3 is TGCGCCAGCAGCCAACCGGGACTCCCCGGCGGGCACACCTTC. Translated: CASSQPGLPGGHTF.

This rearrangement joins TRBV27 to TRBJ1-2; D is perhaps TRBD1 (6 bases). The CDR3 covers 14 residues. Germline loops: CDR1 MNHEY, CDR2 SMNVEV (reference sequence). The V gene lost 5 bases and the J gene lost 3 bases, with 13 bases spanning the gap. The CDR3 region is CASSQTGAYYGYTF. Here the CDR3 DNA reads TGTGCCAGCAGTCAGACAGGCGCGTACTATGGCTACACCTTC.

A few counts support this clone. Additional DNA sequences in this sample encode the identical CDR3. The rearrangement links TRBV6-6 to TRBJ1-1; D is unresolved. In germline, CDR1 is MNHNY, CDR2 SVGAGI (reference sequence). Deletions cut 3 bases from V and 1 base from J, with 3 bases between. The CDR3 runs to 12 residues. CDR3 sequence reads: CASSYENTEAFF. The CDR3 region has the DNA TGTGCCAGCAGTTATGAGAACACTGAAGCTTTCTTT.

This clone was seen a single time. This chain joins TRBV28 and TRBJ2-7; 8 positions match TRBD1. CDR3 size: 15 residues. V lost 3 bases to trimming and J lost 1 base; unmatched junction nucleotides: 5. Per the germline V gene, CDR1 is MDHEN and CDR2 is SYDVKM. The CDR3 nucleotides are TGTGCCAGCAGTTTTTCGGACAGGGCGTCCTACGAGCAGTACTTC. Translation gives CASSFSDRASYEQYF. Using reference TRBV28 and TRBJ2-7 for the parts outside the CDR3, the full variable domain is DVKVTQSSRYLVKRTGEKVFLECVQDMDHENMFWYRQDPGLGLRLIYFSYDVKMKEKGDIPEGYSVSREKKERFSLILESASTNQTSMYLCASSFSDRASYEQYFGPGTRLTVT.

To note about this clone: Different DNA sequences within this sample yield the same CDR3. V gene TRBV5-1 combines with J gene TRBJ1-1; a weak D match, TRBD1 (5 bases). CDR3 length: 13 amino acids. V lost 0 bases and J 3 bases, leaving 6 bases between the germline ends. Germline V gene data show CDR1 as SGHRS and CDR2 as YFSETQ. The CDR3 DNA sequence: TGCGCCAGCAGCTTGGGAGGGGACACTGAAGCTTTCTTT. Protein product: CASSLGGDTEAFF.

This rearrangement joins TRBV10-2 to TRBJ2-7, with a tentative D call TRBD2 (5 bases). Germline V gene data show CDR1 as WSHSY and CDR2 as SAAADI. CDR3 size: 13 residues. Trimming pared 3 bases from V and 3 bases from J, leaving 9 bases between. CDR3 region: CASSDDGNYEQYF. The CDR3, as DNA: TGCGCCAGCAGTGATGACGGGAACTACGAGCAGTACTTC.

As regards this clone: This specimen includes other DNA sequences encoding the same CDR3. The genes are TRBV4-1 and TRBJ1-5, with D perhaps TRBD1 (5 bases). V gave up 1 base and J gave up 2 bases, with 15 bases separating them. The CDR3 covers 17 residues. In germline, CDR1 is MGHRA, CDR2 YSYEKL. CDR3 DNA sequence: TGCGCCAGCAGCCAAGGACTTCGGGGACCGGGCAATCAGCCCCAGCATTTT. Residues: CASSQGLRGPGNQPQHF.

Here the CDR3 reads CASSALQGIITEAFF. The CDR3 DNA sequence: TGTGCCAGCAGCGCCTTACAGGGTATTATAACTGAAGCTTTCTTT. This chain uses TRBV7-9 with TRBJ1-1; tentatively, D is TRBD1 (6 bases). V lost 5 bases and J 5 bases, leaving 18 bases between the germline ends. Germline values: CDR1 SEHNR, CDR2 FQNEAQ (reference sequence). The CDR3 consists of 15 residues.

Concerning this clone: This may stem from a read error, because a much larger clone lies one nucleotide away. V is TRBV7-9 and J is TRBJ1-1; D gene ambiguous. The CDR3 has 11 amino acids. Germline assignment: CDR1 SEHNR and CDR2 FQNEAQ (reference sequence). Trimming took off 2 bases at V and 4 bases at J, with 2 bases between the two ends. For the CDR3, the DNA is TGTGCCAGCAGCTTACCCACTGAAGCTTTCTTT. Residues: CASSLPTEAFF.